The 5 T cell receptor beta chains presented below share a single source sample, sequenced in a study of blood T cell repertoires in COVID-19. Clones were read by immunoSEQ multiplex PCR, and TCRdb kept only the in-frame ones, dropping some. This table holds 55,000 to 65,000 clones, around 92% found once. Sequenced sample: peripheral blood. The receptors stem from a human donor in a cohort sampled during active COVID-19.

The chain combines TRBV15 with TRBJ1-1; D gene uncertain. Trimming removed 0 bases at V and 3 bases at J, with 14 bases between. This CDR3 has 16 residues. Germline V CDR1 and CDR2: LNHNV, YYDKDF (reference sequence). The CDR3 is CATSRDRLGVDTEAFF. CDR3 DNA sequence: TGTGCCACCAGCAGAGATCGGCTGGGAGTTGACACTGAAGCTTTCTTT.

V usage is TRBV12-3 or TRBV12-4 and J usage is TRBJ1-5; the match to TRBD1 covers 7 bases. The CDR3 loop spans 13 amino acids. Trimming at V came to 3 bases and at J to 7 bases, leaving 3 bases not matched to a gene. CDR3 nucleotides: TGTGCCAGCAGTTTTCAGGGGGGCCAGCCCCAGCATTTT. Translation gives CASSFQGGQPQHF.

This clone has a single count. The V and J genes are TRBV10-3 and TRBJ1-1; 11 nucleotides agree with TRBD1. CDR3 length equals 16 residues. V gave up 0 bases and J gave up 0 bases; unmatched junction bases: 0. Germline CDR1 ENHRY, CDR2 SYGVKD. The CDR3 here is CAISESDRGLNTEAFF. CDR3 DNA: TGTGCCATCAGTGAGTCGGACAGGGGGCTGAACACTGAAGCTTTCTTT.

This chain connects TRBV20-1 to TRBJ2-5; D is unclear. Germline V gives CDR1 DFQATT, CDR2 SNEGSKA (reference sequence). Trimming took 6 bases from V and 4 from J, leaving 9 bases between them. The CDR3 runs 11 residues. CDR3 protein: CSAENGETQYF. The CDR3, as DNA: TGCAGTGCCGAGAATGGAGAGACCCAGTACTTC.

The CDR3 nucleotides read TGCGCCAGCAGCCTTGGGACAGGGTCCTACAATGAGCAGTTCTTC. Amino acids: CASSLGTGSYNEQFF. The V call is TRBV5-1, the J call TRBJ2-1; 9 nucleotides align to TRBD1. CDR3 length equals 15 residues. CDR1 and CDR2 (germline): SGHRS, YFSETQ. After removal of 4 bases from V and 1 base from J, the junction contained 3 bases not matched to a gene.